This T cell receptor beta chain comes out of a study of OX40 agonist ivuxolimab in advanced cancers. Turning to the study itself: Partial responses were achieved by three patients: one hepatocellular carcinoma, two cutaneous melanoma.

In regard to this clone: Its specificity is unknown.

Autoimmune disease history or systemic immunosuppression barred patients. Findings and caveats of the study: More expanded clones were found, on average, in CD8+ than in CD4+ T cells.

Looked up from germline, CDR1 is SQVTM and CDR2 is ANQGSEA. Trimming took off 4 bases at V and 4 bases at J, with 8 bases between the two ends. The CDR3 consists of 12 residues. Assay used: immunoSEQ multiplex PCR; TCRdb lists only in-frame clones, some missing. The sample includes roughly 48,000 clones, around 83% seen only once; the top ten take 2% to 3%. The sample here was CD4+ or CD8+ T cells sorted from blood, taken in a trial of the OX40 agonist ivuxolimab. The rearrangement links TRBV29-1 to TRBJ1-3; D is undetermined. The TCR originated in an adult with an advanced solid tumor such as melanoma, head and neck, liver or kidney cancer. The CDR3 is CSVVIQGNTIYF. CDR3 bases: TGCAGCGTTGTGATCCAAGGAAACACCATATATTTT.